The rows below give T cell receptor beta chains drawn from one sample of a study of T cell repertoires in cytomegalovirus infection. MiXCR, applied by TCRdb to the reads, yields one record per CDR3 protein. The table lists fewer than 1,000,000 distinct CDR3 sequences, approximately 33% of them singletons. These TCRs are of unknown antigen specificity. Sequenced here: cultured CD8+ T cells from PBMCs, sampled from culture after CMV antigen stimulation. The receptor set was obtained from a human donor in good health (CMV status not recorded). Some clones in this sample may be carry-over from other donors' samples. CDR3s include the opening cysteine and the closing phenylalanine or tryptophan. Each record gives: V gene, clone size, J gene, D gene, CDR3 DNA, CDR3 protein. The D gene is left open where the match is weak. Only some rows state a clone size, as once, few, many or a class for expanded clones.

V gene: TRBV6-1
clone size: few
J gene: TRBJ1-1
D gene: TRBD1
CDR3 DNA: TGTGCCAGCAAATCCGACAGGGTGGGAAACACTGAAGCTTTCTTT
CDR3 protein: CASKSDRVGNTEAFF

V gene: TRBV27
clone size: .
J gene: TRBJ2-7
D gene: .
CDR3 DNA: TGTGCCAGCAGTTTATCGGAGACCCTCGAGCAGTACTTC
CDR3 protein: CASSLSETLEQYF

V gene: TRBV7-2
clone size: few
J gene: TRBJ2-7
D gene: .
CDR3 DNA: TGTGCCAGCAGCTTAGATCGGGGGGCGCCCCCCTACGAGCAGTACTTC
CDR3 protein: CASSLDRGAPPYEQYF

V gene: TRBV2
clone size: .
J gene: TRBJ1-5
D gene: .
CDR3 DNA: TGTGCCAGCAGTGAAGAGGGGCATCAGCCCCAGCATTTT
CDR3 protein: CASSEEGHQPQHF

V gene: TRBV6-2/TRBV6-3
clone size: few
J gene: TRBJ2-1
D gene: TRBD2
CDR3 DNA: TGTGCCAGCAGTTACTCGAGTGAGCGGGGGGGTTACAATGAGCAGTTCTTC
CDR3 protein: CASSYSSERGGYNEQFF

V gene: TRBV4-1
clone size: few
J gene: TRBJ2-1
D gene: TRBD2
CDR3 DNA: TGCGCCAGCAGCCAAGTATTCGGGGGGGGCCAAAGCAATGAGCAGTTCTTC
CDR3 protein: CASSQVFGGGQSNEQFF

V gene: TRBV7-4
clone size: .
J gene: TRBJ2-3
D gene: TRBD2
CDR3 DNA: TGTGCCAGCAGCCCAGCGGGGGGGGCCGAGACAGATACGCAGTATTTT
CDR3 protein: CASSPAGGAETDTQYF

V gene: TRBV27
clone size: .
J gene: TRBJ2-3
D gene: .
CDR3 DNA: TGTGCCAGCAGTTCACTAGGAGACACAGATACGCAGTATTTT
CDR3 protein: CASSSLGDTDTQYF

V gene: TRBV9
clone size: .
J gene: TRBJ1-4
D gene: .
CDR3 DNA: TGTGCCAGCAGCGTAGCCGTGGGGCTAGGTGAAAAACTGTTTTTT
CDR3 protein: CASSVAVGLGEKLFF

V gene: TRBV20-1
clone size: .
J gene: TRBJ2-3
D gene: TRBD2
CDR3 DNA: TGCAGTGCTACGAGGACTAGCGACAGCACAGATACGCAGTATTTT
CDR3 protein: CSATRTSDSTDTQYF

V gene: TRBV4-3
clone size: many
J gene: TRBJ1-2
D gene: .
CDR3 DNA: TGCGCCAGCAGCCAAGATAGGAGATATGGCTACACCTTC
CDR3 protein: CASSQDRRYGYTF

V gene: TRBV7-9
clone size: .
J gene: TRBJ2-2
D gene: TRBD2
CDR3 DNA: TGTGCCAGCAGCCGGACTAGCGGGGGGAGGTATTCGAACACCGGGGAGCTGTTTTTT
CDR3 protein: CASSRTSGGRYSNTGELFF

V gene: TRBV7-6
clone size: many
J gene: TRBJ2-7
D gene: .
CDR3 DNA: TGTGCCAGCAGCCCTGCCGGGACGTCAACTTACGAGCAGTACTTC
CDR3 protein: CASSPAGTSTYEQYF

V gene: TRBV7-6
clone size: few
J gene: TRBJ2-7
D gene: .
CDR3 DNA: TGTGCCAGCAGCCTAACCAGGTCGCACGAGCAGTACTTC
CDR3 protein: CASSLTRSHEQYF

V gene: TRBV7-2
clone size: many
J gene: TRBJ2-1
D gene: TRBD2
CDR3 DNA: TGTGCCAGCACCCCCGCGAGCGGGGTTTCGCTTGAGCAGTTCTTC
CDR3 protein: CASTPASGVSLEQFF

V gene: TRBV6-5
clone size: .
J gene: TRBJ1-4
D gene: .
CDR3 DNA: TGTGCCAGCAGTTACTCCCGGCAGGCGAATGAAAAACTGTTTTTT
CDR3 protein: CASSYSRQANEKLFF

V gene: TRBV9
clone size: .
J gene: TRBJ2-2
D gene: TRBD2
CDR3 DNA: TGTGCCAGCAGCGTCAGACTAGCAGGCACCGGGGAGCTGTTTTTT
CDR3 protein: CASSVRLAGTGELFF

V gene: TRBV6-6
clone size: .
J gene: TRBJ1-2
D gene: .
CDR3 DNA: TGTGCCAGCAGGTCCGACCCTGGCTACACCTTC
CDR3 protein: CASRSDPGYTF

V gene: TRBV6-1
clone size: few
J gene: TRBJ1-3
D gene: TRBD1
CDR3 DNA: TGTGCCAGCAGTGCCCGGGACAGGGAATATTCTGGAAACACCATATATTTT
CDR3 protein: CASSARDREYSGNTIYF

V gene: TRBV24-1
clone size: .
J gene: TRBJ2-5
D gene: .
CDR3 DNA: TGTGCCACCCAAGGGTCCAAGTGGACCCAGTACTTC
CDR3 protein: CATQGSKWTQYF

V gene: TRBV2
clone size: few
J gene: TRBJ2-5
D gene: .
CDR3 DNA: TGTGCCACACTCCTAGGGAAAGAGACCCAGTACTTC
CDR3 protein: CATLLGKETQYF

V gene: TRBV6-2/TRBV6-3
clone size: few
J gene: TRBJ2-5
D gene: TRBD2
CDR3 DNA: TGTGCCACCCCGGGCCTGCGGGGGGGCATAGGGACCCAGTACTTC
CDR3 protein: CATPGLRGGIGTQYF

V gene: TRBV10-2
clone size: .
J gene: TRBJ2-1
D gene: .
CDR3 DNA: TGCGCCAGCAGTCCCTTGGGGGGGGGCCGCAATGAGCAGTTCTTC
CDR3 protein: CASSPLGGGRNEQFF

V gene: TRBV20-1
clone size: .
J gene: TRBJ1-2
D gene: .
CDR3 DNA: TGCAGTGCTAGAGTGAAGGGATATGGCTACACCTTC
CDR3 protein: CSARVKGYGYTF

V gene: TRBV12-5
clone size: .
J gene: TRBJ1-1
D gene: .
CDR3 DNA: TGTGCTAGTGGTCAAAACACTGAAGCTTTCTTT
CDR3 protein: CASGQNTEAFF

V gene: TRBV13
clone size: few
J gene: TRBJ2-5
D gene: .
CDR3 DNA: TGTGCCAGCAGCTTTCGGACACAGGAAGAGACCCAGTACTTC
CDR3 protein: CASSFRTQEETQYF

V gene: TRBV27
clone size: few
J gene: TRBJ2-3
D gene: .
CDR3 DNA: TGTGCCAGCAGTTTGGGGCGGCGGGCAGATACGCAGTATTTT
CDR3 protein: CASSLGRRADTQYF

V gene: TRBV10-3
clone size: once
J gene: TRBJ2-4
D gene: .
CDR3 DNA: TGTGCCATCAGTGAGACTCTCGCCCCGGGGGACATTCAGTACTTC
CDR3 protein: CAISETLAPGDIQYF

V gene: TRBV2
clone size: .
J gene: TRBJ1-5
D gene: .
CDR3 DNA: TGTGCCAGCAGTTTGGGGGCTAGGAGCAATCAGCCCCAGCATTTT
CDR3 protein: CASSLGARSNQPQHF

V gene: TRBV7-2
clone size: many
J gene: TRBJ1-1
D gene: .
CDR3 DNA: TGTGCCAGCAGCTTAGGGACAGTGGGTTTAATGGGCACTGAAGCTTTCTTT
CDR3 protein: CASSLGTVGLMGTEAFF

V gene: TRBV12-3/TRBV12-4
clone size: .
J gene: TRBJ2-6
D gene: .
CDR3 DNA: TGTGCCAGCAGTGGAGAGGGCGTCCTGACTTTC
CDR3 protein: CASSGEGVLTF

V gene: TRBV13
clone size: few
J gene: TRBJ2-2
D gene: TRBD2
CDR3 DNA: TGTGCCAGCAGCACCTCTAGCGGGGGGACCGGGGAGCTGTTTTTT
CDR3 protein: CASSTSSGGTGELFF

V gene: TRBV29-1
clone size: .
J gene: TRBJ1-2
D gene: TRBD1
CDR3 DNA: TGCAGCGTTACCGGGACAGGGGATAACTCTGGCTACACCTTC
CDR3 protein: CSVTGTGDNSGYTF

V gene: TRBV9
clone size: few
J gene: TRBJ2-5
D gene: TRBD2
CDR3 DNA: TGTGCCAGCAGCACCGGAGGAGTAGCGGGGTCAGAGACCCAGTACTTC
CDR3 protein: CASSTGGVAGSETQYF

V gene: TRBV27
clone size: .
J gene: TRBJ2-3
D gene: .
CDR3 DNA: TGTGCCAACAGTTCTTCCACAGATACGCAGTATTTT
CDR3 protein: CANSSSTDTQYF